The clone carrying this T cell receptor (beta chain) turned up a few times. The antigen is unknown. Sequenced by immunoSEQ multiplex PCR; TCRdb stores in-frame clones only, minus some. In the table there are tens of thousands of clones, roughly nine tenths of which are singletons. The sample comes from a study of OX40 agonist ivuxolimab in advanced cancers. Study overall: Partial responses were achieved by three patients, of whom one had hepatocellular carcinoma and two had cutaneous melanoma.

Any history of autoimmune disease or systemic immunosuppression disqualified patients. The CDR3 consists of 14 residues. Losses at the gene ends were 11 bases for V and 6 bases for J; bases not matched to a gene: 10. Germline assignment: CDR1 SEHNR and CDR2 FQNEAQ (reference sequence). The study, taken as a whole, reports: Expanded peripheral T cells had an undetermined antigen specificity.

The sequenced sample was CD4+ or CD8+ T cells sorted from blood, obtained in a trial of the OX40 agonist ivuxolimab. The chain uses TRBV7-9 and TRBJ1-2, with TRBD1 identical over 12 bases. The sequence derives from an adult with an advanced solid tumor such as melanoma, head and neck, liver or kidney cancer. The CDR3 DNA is TGTGCCGTACTCCGGGACAGGGGGCGAGATGGCTACACCTTC. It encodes CAVLRDRGRDGYTF.